This T cell receptor beta chain was retrieved from a study of Graves' ophthalmopathy and Graves' hyperthyroidism. CDR3 regions of TCR beta were amplified from RNA transcripts. HTBI-primed RT-PCR formed the first round, and a multiplex PCR formed the second. MiXCR, run by TCRdb on the multiplex PCR reads, gives a single entry per CDR3 protein. The repertoire consists of hundreds of thousands of distinct CDR3 sequences, with approximately 40% occurring once and the leading ten covering approximately 43%. The CDR3 contains 14 residues. V dropped 6 bases and J dropped 5; count of bases not matched to a gene: 6. From germline, CDR1 is LNHDA and CDR2 SQIVND (reference sequence).

Sequencing used peripheral blood. This TCR was sampled from an adult man with Graves' ophthalmopathy. V is TRBV19 and J is TRBJ2-7, with 11 bases identical to TRBD2. The CDR3 sequence: CASSRGLAEHEQYF. CDR3 bases: TGTGCCAGTAGCAGGGGACTAGCGGAACACGAGCAGTACTTC.